This T cell receptor (beta chain) was sequenced in a study of cytomegalovirus exposure and HLA in healthy donors. On this clone itself: The antigen is unknown. Other DNA sequences from this sample encode an identical CDR3 as well.

Primers: 60 Vbeta forward and 13 Jbeta reverse. Only in-frame clones appear in the TCRdb table, and some are missing; sequencing was by immunoSEQ multiplex PCR. This sample yields around 130,000 clones, of which about 70% are seen a single time; 2% to 2.5% belongs to the top ten. Nominally healthy donors were sampled, though unrecorded immune exposures were likely. Study-level points and caveats: Across all donors, roughly uniform sequencing depth was an assumption of the presence/absence analyses. Later analysis showed TCR association rates varying by HLA locus, highest for DRB1 and lowest for HLA-C. Investigators reported more than 150 TCR beta chains as tied to cytomegalovirus.

V gave up 0 bases and J gave up 4 bases; unmatched junction bases: 2. The CDR3 runs to 14 residues. Germline CDR1 reads GTSNPN; CDR2 reads SVGIG (reference sequence). The chain is built from TRBV30 and TRBJ2-2, with 7 bases aligning to TRBD1. What was sequenced was PBMCs. This clonotype was obtained from a woman aged 35 to 49 in good health and CMV-seropositive. CDR3 in amino acids: CAWSVSGGTGELFF. The CDR3 DNA reads TGTGCCTGGAGTGTCTCAGGGGGCACCGGGGAGCTGTTTTTT.